This T cell receptor (beta chain) was profiled in a study of cytomegalovirus exposure and HLA in healthy donors. Findings and limits, study-wide: Association of some 18,000 TCR beta sequences with HLA alleles was found at 0.05 false discovery rate in a later analysis. Reports described diagnosis of cytomegalovirus status by the classifier as highly specific and sensitive. Upon later analysis, HLA-associated TCR beta chains proved more clonally expanded than other, equally common chains.

A word on this clone: Its antigen is undetermined.

Trimming took off 3 bases at V and 4 bases at J, with 9 bases between the two ends. This CDR3 has 14 residues. CDR1 is SGHVS and CDR2 is FQNEAQ in the germline V gene. 13 Jbeta primers and 60 Vbeta primers were used for the PCR. Here immunoSEQ multiplex PCR was the method, and the copy in TCRdb shows in-frame clones only, minus some. The sample holds over 150,000 clones, about 80% seen once. Nominally healthy donors provided the samples, though records likely missed some immune exposures. This TCR derives from a woman aged 45-65 years in good health and CMV-seronegative. Input material: PBMCs. The chain has TRBV7-8 and TRBJ1-4; D ambiguous. CDR3 coding DNA: TGTGCCAGCAGCTTCACAGAGCTTAATGAAAAACTGTTTTTT. As protein: CASSFTELNEKLFF. Complete variable domain (other parts from reference TRBV7-8 and TRBJ1-4): GAGVSQSPRYKVAKRGQDVALRCDPISGHVSLFWYQQALGQGPEFLTYFQNEAQLDKSGLPSDRFFAERPEGSVSTLKIQRTQQEDSAVYLCASSFTELNEKLFFGSGTQLSVL.